This is a list of T cell receptor beta chains from one sample in a study of tumor and adjacent non-tumor tissue in lung cancer. TCRdb redid the calling of the multiplex PCR reads with MiXCR, one entry per CDR3 protein. The repertoire consists of about 110,000 distinct CDR3 sequences, with roughly 80% occurring once and the leading ten covering 30% to 45%. Sequenced input: lung tumor tissue. The receptors stem from a woman aged 60-75 years with non-small cell lung cancer. The CDR3 runs from the conserved cysteine through the conserved F or W.

V gene: TRBV11-3; J gene: TRBJ2-2; CDR3 protein: CASSLAGHGELFF
V gene: TRBV11-2; J gene: TRBJ2-3; CDR3 protein: CASSVGLVTDRQYF
V gene: TRBV6-2/TRBV6-3; J gene: TRBJ1-5; CDR3 protein: CASRKWIGGRQPQHF
V gene: TRBV11-3; J gene: TRBJ2-1; CDR3 protein: CASSLLSTNGSHNEQFF
V gene: TRBV11-2; J gene: TRBJ2-3; CDR3 protein: CTSCASGTITDTQYF
V gene: TRBV11-3; J gene: TRBJ2-1; CDR3 protein: CASSVEMTSGSHMEQFF
V gene: TRBV4-3; J gene: TRBJ2-1; CDR3 protein: CASSQVASGGRNEQFF
V gene: TRBV20-1; J gene: TRBJ2-3; CDR3 protein: CSARDGFTDTQYF
V gene: TRBV6-2/TRBV6-3; J gene: TRBJ2-7; CDR3 protein: CASSKPGLTGAPIPYEQYF
V gene: TRBV20-1; J gene: TRBJ1-3; CDR3 protein: CSARPSGASSGNTIYF
V gene: TRBV5-8; J gene: TRBJ1-5; CDR3 protein: CASSVDRNQPQHF
V gene: TRBV4-1; J gene: TRBJ2-3; CDR3 protein: CASSQQAGWADTQYF
V gene: TRBV9; J gene: TRBJ1-2; CDR3 protein: CASSVTTGGYTF
V gene: TRBV29-1; J gene: TRBJ2-7; CDR3 protein: CSVTGLGNEQYF
V gene: TRBV6-6; J gene: TRBJ2-2; CDR3 protein: CASNYEGTRELFF
V gene: TRBV6-5; J gene: TRBJ1-5; CDR3 protein: CASSYSALSVQPQHF
V gene: TRBV29-1; J gene: TRBJ1-2; CDR3 protein: CGEQEANYGYTF
V gene: TRBV6-2/TRBV6-3; J gene: TRBJ2-7; CDR3 protein: CASTQSPCSYEQYF
V gene: TRBV29-1; J gene: TRBJ2-3; CDR3 protein: CSVVGLARSPDMQYF
V gene: TRBV7-2; J gene: TRBJ2-3; CDR3 protein: CASSLVGGPSTDTQYF
V gene: TRBV12-3/TRBV12-4; J gene: TRBJ2-2; CDR3 protein: CAIDGTPNTGELFF
V gene: TRBV12-3/TRBV12-4; J gene: TRBJ1-2; CDR3 protein: CASSSGTLGDYGYTF
V gene: TRBV28; J gene: TRBJ1-5; CDR3 protein: CASSPWTGGDRPKHF
V gene: TRBV11-3; J gene: TRBJ1-1; CDR3 protein: CASSLDSGRCTEAFF
V gene: TRBV6-2/TRBV6-3; J gene: TRBJ2-4; CDR3 protein: CASSYPGTAKNIQYF
V gene: TRBV5-1; J gene: TRBJ2-7; CDR3 protein: CANSPAERIYEQYF
V gene: TRBV29-1; J gene: TRBJ1-2; CDR3 protein: CSVVAPLGGFTF
V gene: TRBV6-2/TRBV6-3; J gene: TRBJ2-2; CDR3 protein: CASSYSQERANTGELFF
V gene: TRBV12-3/TRBV12-4; J gene: TRBJ2-1; CDR3 protein: CASSECGANELFF
V gene: TRBV11-2; J gene: TRBJ2-7; CDR3 protein: CASNLDLRQGREGYEQYF
V gene: TRBV12-3/TRBV12-4; J gene: TRBJ1-4; CDR3 protein: CTSSSYGAGEKLFF
V gene: TRBV20-1; J gene: TRBJ2-4; CDR3 protein: CCASPIVKNIQYF
V gene: TRBV11-2; J gene: TRBJ1-6; CDR3 protein: CASSLAVVVNSHLHF
V gene: TRBV20-1; J gene: TRBJ2-2; CDR3 protein: CSVSSDRNTGELFF
V gene: TRBV20-1; J gene: TRBJ1-5; CDR3 protein: CSVWRRNQAQHF
V gene: TRBV5-6; J gene: TRBJ1-1; CDR3 protein: CASGPMTANTEAFF
V gene: TRBV6-6; J gene: TRBJ1-1; CDR3 protein: CASSYTMAAEAFF